One and the same sample provided the 10 T cell receptor beta chains below, sequenced in a study of cytomegalovirus exposure and HLA in healthy donors (dated by TCRdb to about 2017). The protocol used for the library was the immunoSEQ multiplex PCR assay. For the multiplex PCR, a mixture combining 60 forward primers for TCR Vbeta segments and 13 reverse primers for TCR Jbeta segments was used. Sourced from immuneACCESS, this table was stored by TCRdb with only in-frame sequences that have V and J called. A share of the clones is absent; for the studies checked, an unresolved V gene accounts for under half, and the remainder has no known explanation. The sample data list more than 100,000 clones, and about 80% of these were observed just once. The top ten constitute more than 8% of the sample. The specimen sequenced was PBMCs. The source is a female donor in good health and CMV-seropositive.

V is TRBV7-7 and J is TRBJ2-5; 10 bases line up with TRBD1. The CDR3 has 16 residues. The ends lost 4 bases at V and 11 bases at J; junction bases unmatched: 16. CDR1 and CDR2 from the germline V gene are SSHAT and FNYEAQ (reference sequence). This CDR3 is CASSSRDRGPKVEQYF. The CDR3 DNA reads TGTGCCAGCAGCTCGCGGGACAGGGGTCCGAAAGTTGAGCAGTACTTC.

The genes are TRBV15 and TRBJ1-5; TRBD1 aligns across 9 bases. The length of the CDR3 is 16 residues. Germline loops: CDR1 LNHNV, CDR2 YYDKDF (reference sequence). The V gene end was trimmed by 0 bases and the J gene end by 4 bases; junction bases not matched to a gene: 4. The CDR3 here is CATSRDTGTGNQPQHF. For the CDR3, the DNA is TGTGCCACCAGCAGAGATACTGGGACAGGGAATCAGCCCCAGCATTTT. The entire variable domain, with the rest obtained from reference TRBV15 and TRBJ1-5, is as follows: DAMVIQNPRYQVTQFGKPVTLSCSQTLNHNVMYWYQQKSSQAPKLLFHYYDKDFNNEADTPDNFQSRRPNTSFCFLDIRSPGLGDTAMYLCATSRDTGTGNQPQHFGDGTRLSIL.

The V call is TRBV29-1, the J call TRBJ1-1; 8 nucleotides align to TRBD1. CDR3 length equals 14 residues. Germline CDR1 reads SQVTM; CDR2 reads ANQGSEA. V trimming: 6 bases; J trimming: 1 base; junction bases outside the gene matches: 7. As DNA, the CDR3 is TGCAGCGTGCGTGAGGGGACAGGGAACACTGAAGCTTTCTTT. As protein: CSVREGTGNTEAFF.

This chain joins TRBV30 and TRBJ2-6, with a weak D call TRBD1 (6 bases). The germline CDR1 and CDR2 sequences are GTSNPN and SVGIG (reference sequence). This CDR3 comprises 16 residues. V was cut by 6 bases and J by 0 bases, with 15 bases left in between. The CDR3 protein is CACSSGASSGANVLTF. For the CDR3, the DNA is TGTGCCTGTTCTTCAGGGGCCAGCTCTGGGGCCAACGTCCTGACTTTC.

The V gene is TRBV6-1, the J gene TRBJ1-2; D is possibly TRBD1 (5 bases). V was clipped by 6 bases and J by 8 bases, with 13 bases between them. The germline CDR1 and CDR2 sequences are MNHNS and SASEGT. The CDR3 consists of 12 residues. Here the CDR3 DNA reads TGTGCCAGCAGCCGCGCGGGGGACGGCTACACCTTC. Protein: CASSRAGDGYTF.

V is TRBV2 and J is TRBJ2-7; weak D call: TRBD1 (6 bases). V lost 5 bases and J lost 4, with 9 bases in between. Germline CDR1 is SNHLY and CDR2 is FYNNEI. CDR3 length equals 12 residues. The CDR3 region is CASSNRVYEQYF. The CDR3, as DNA: TGTGCCAGCAGTAACAGGGTTTACGAGCAGTACTTC.

The chain links TRBV11-1 to TRBJ1-5; D perhaps matches TRBD1 (5 bases). The CDR3 totals 13 residues. Trimming removed 5 bases at V and 4 bases at J, with 9 bases between. The germline CDR1 and CDR2 sequences are SGHAT and FQDESV (reference sequence). The CDR3: CASSPGWNQPQHF. Written as DNA, the CDR3 is TGTGCCAGCAGCCCAGGGTGGAATCAGCCCCAGCATTTT.

This clone was counted between two and nine times. The genes are TRBV13 and TRBJ2-3; possible D gene TRBD2, 7 bases. Germline-derived CDR1 and CDR2 are PRHDT and FYEKMQ (reference sequence). The CDR3 loop spans 16 amino acids. Trimming left V 0 bases short and J 1 base short, with 11 bases between. The CDR3 DNA follows: TGTGCCAGCAGCTTAGGCGGGGGGCGACGCACAGATACGCAGTATTTT. Translating gives CASSLGGGRRTDTQYF.

This chain uses TRBV7-2 with TRBJ2-5; TRBD2 aligns across 10 bases. Germline V gives CDR1 SGHTA, CDR2 FQGNSA. The J segment lost 4 bases and the V segment lost 3 bases, leaving 8 bases of the junction unmatched. CDR3 length: 16 residues. The CDR3 region has the DNA TGTGCCAGCAGCTTGAAGAGCGGGGGGGAGAGAGAGACCCAGTACTTC. Encoded protein: CASSLKSGGERETQYF.

The rearrangement uses TRBV5-1 and TRBJ2-1, with D unresolved. Trimming took off 5 bases at V and 4 bases at J, with 4 bases between the two ends. The germline V gene encodes CDR1 SGHRS and CDR2 YFSETQ. This CDR3 has 11 residues. CDR3 protein: CASRTYNEQFF. The CDR3 DNA reads TGCGCCAGCAGAACATACAATGAGCAGTTCTTC.